Shown below are 27 T cell receptor beta chains from a single sample sequenced in a study of cytomegalovirus exposure and HLA in healthy donors. Clones were read by immunoSEQ multiplex PCR, and TCRdb kept only the in-frame ones, dropping some. Among about 130,000 clones listed, approximately 89% were seen once. The sequenced sample consisted of PBMCs. Receptors originate from a woman aged 18 to 35 in good health and CMV-seronegative.

The rearrangement links TRBV27 to TRBJ2-7; 8 bases match TRBD1. CDR1 MNHEY and CDR2 SMNVEV come from the germline V gene (reference sequence). The CDR3 length is 14 residues. Losses at the gene ends were 8 bases for V and 6 bases for J; bases not matched to a gene: 12. The CDR3 DNA sequence: TGTGCCAGCCTATTTCGGCAGGGGGCTGGCGAGCAGTACTTC. It specifies CASLFRQGAGEQYF.

This clone was counted between two and nine times. The V call is TRBV6-5, the J call TRBJ2-2; D possibly corresponds to TRBD1 (5 bases). This CDR3 comprises 15 residues. V was trimmed by 0 bases and J by 2 bases, leaving 7 bases between them. Germline V lookup: CDR1 MNHEY, CDR2 SVGAGI. CDR3 region: CASSYSGPNTGELFF. CDR3 DNA sequence: TGTGCCAGCAGTTACTCGGGGCCCAACACCGGGGAGCTGTTTTTT.

V and J are TRBV6-1 and TRBJ1-1; TRBD1 matches at 7 bases. Unmatched junction bases numbered 4, after V lost 2 bases and J lost 1 base. Germline V CDR1 and CDR2: MNHNS, SASEGT. This CDR3 region has 15 residues. The DNA of the CDR3 is TGTGCCAGCAGTGAACCCAGACAGGGGAACACTGAAGCTTTCTTT. Translating it yields CASSEPRQGNTEAFF.

In this sample, this clone turned up once. The chain combines TRBV6-1 with TRBJ1-6; TRBD1 is a possible D gene (5 bases). In germline, CDR1 is MNHNS, CDR2 SASEGT. The CDR3 is made up of 16 amino acids. V was cut by 3 bases and J by 5 bases, with 14 bases left in between. The CDR3 DNA sequence: TGTGCCAGCAGTGAGCAGGGTGTCGGAAATAATTCACCCCTCCACTTT. It translates to CASSEQGVGNNSPLHF.

This chain connects TRBV11-2 to TRBJ2-2, with a tentative D call TRBD1 (6 bases). The V gene's germline CDR1 is SGHAT and CDR2 FQNNGV. The germline V and J ends were trimmed by 4 bases and 0 bases, with 9 bases remaining between them. The CDR3 loop spans 15 amino acids. CDR3 nucleotides: TGTGCCAGCAGCTCCGGGACACCGAACACCGGGGAGCTGTTTTTT. Translated: CASSSGTPNTGELFF. Based on the CDR3 plus reference TRBV11-2 and TRBJ2-2, the full variable domain is EAGVAQSPRYKIIEKRQSVAFWCNPISGHATLYWYQQILGQGPKLLIQFQNNGVVDDSQLPKDRFSAERLKGVDSTLKIQPAKLEDSAVYLCASSSGTPNTGELFFGEGSRLTVL.

V is TRBV6-1 and J is TRBJ1-1; D remains ambiguous. CDR3 length: 17 residues. Germline CDR1 and CDR2: MNHNS and SASEGT. V lost 2 bases, J lost 3 bases, and 19 bases lay in between. For the CDR3, the DNA is TGTGCCAGCAGTGAATTTATCCGGGCGGGATATTACACTGAAGCTTTCTTT. As protein: CASSEFIRAGYYTEAFF.

This clone came up once. The rearrangement links TRBV7-9 to TRBJ1-1; D not certain. CDR3 size: 12 residues. Per germline, CDR1 SEHNR and CDR2 FQNEAQ (reference sequence). The V gene lost 5 bases and the J gene lost 4 bases, with 8 bases spanning the gap. The DNA for the CDR3 is TGTGCCAGCAGCCTTTTGTTCACTGAAGCTTTCTTT. This sequence encodes CASSLLFTEAFF.

This chain links TRBV5-1 with TRBJ1-2, with D possibly TRBD1 on 6 matching bases. V lost 4 bases, J lost 2 bases, and 12 bases lay in between. This CDR3 is built from 14 residues. The germline V gene encodes CDR1 SGHRS and CDR2 YFSETQ. Written as DNA, the CDR3 is TGCGCCAGCAGCGCGGACAGTTTAAACTATGGCTACACCTTC. Translating it yields CASSADSLNYGYTF.

The rearrangement joins TRBV5-5 to TRBJ2-1, with D possibly matching TRBD2 (6 bases). The CDR3 extends over 17 amino acids. Germline-derived CDR1 and CDR2 are SGHKS and YYEKEE (reference sequence). The V and J ends lost 3 bases and 4 bases respectively, with 20 bases between them. CDR3 coding DNA: TGTGCCAGCAGCTCCGATTGGGCGGGAACCACTTACAATGAGCAGTTCTTC. Its translation: CASSSDWAGTTYNEQFF.

Comments on this clone: This is likely a read error, given that the CDR3 carries no conserved phenylalanine or tryptophan at its end. The DNA is omitted, as the CDR3 cannot be located on it reliably, and the CDR3 follows TCRdb's listing. The CDR3 loop reads CASSTGVGGTPAV. This chain connects TRBV11-2 to TRBJ2-3; TRBD2, as called in the table, went unchecked against the DNA. CDR1 is SGHAT and CDR2 is FQNNGV in the germline V gene. The length of the CDR3 is 13 amino acids, counting both ends.

The chain uses TRBV4-2 and TRBJ2-1, with TRBD2 matching 9 bases. Looked up from germline, CDR1 is LGHNA and CDR2 is YNFKEQ. This CDR3 has 16 amino acids. J was trimmed by 5 bases and V by 0 bases; bases with no gene match: 5. The DNA for the CDR3 is TGTGCCAGCAGCCAAGAAGGCGGGAGGGCCCACAATGAGCAGTTCTTC. Translating gives CASSQEGGRAHNEQFF.

CDR3 nucleotide sequence: TGCAGCGTTCGGGGAGGGGACAATCAGCCCCAGCATTTT. Its translation is CSVRGGDNQPQHF. The chain links TRBV29-1 to TRBJ1-5, with D perhaps matching TRBD1 (5 bases). CDR1 is SQVTM and CDR2 is ANQGSEA in the germline V gene. This CDR3 spans 13 amino acids. The germline V and J ends were trimmed by 5 bases and 3 bases, with 11 bases remaining between them.

The chain uses TRBV10-3 and TRBJ1-5; TRBD1 is a possible D gene (6 bases). This CDR3 is built from 15 residues. From germline, CDR1 is ENHRY and CDR2 SYGVKD. Trimming shortened V by 2 bases and J by 3 bases, and 11 bases separated the two germline ends. In nucleotides, the CDR3 is TGTGCCATCAGTGAGGGCCAGGGGTTCAATCAGCCCCAGCATTTT. Protein sequence: CAISEGQGFNQPQHF.

This chain connects TRBV5-1 to TRBJ2-3; 7 nucleotides agree with TRBD1. Losses at the gene ends were 10 bases for V and 2 bases for J; bases not matched to a gene: 10. This CDR3 contains 14 residues. Germline loops: CDR1 SGHRS, CDR2 YFSETQ. The CDR3 sequence: CACVRDSHTDTQYF. In DNA form, the CDR3 reads TGCGCCTGCGTCCGGGACAGCCACACAGATACGCAGTATTTT.

This chain joins TRBV28 and TRBJ1-2, with 9 bases identical to TRBD1. Losses at the gene ends were 6 bases for V and 2 bases for J; bases not matched to a gene: 4. The V gene's germline CDR1 is MDHEN and CDR2 SYDVKM. The length of the CDR3 is 14 residues. The chain's CDR3 is CASSWGQGNYGYTF. In DNA form, the CDR3 reads TGTGCCAGCAGCTGGGGACAGGGAAACTATGGCTACACCTTC.

The gene calls are TRBV11-2 and TRBJ2-7; 7 bases fit TRBD2. Germline lookup yields CDR1 SGHAT and CDR2 FQNNGV. The CDR3 runs to 14 residues. After removal of 6 bases from V and 0 bases from J, the junction contained 5 bases not matched to a gene. The CDR3 DNA sequence: TGTGCCAGCAGGCGGGGAGGGAGCTCCTACGAGCAGTACTTC. This encodes CASRRGGSSYEQYF.

J is TRBJ1-2 and V is TRBV28, with 8 bases that match TRBD1. CDR3 length: 15 amino acids. Germline V gene sequence: CDR1 MDHEN, CDR2 SYDVKM. V lost 8 bases, J lost 5 bases, and 13 bases stayed unmatched. The CDR3 coding sequence is TGTGCCAGCTCCCAGGGGGCGGGGAGGTATTATGGCTACACCTTC. This sequence encodes CASSQGAGRYYGYTF.

The chain uses TRBV28 and TRBJ1-5; 12 nucleotides line up with TRBD1. Germline values: CDR1 MDHEN, CDR2 SYDVKM. V lost 0 bases, J lost 6 bases, and 3 bases stayed unmatched. CDR3 length equals 16 residues. CDR3 DNA: TGTGCCAGCAGTTTATGGGGACAGGGGGCTGGTCAGCCCCAGCATTTT. Residues: CASSLWGQGAGQPQHF.

The genes are TRBV27 and TRBJ2-1, with TRBD2 matching 7 bases. The J segment lost 8 bases and the V segment lost 4 bases, leaving 11 bases of the junction unmatched. This CDR3 has 15 residues. In germline, CDR1 is MNHEY, CDR2 SMNVEV (reference sequence). CDR3 residues: CASSSGGPPGDEQFF. In DNA, the CDR3 is TGTGCCAGCAGTTCGGGGGGACCTCCCGGGGATGAGCAGTTCTTC.

The chain carries TRBV10-3 and TRBJ1-2; the D gene is possibly TRBD1 (6 bases). The CDR3 loop spans 13 amino acids. Germline lookup yields CDR1 ENHRY and CDR2 SYGVKD. V shed 6 bases and J shed 4 bases, with 12 bases lying between them. The CDR3 protein is CAIRDTGIYGYTF. As DNA, the CDR3 is TGTGCCATCAGAGATACAGGGATCTATGGCTACACCTTC.

This chain joins TRBV5-1 and TRBJ1-1; 8 nucleotides match TRBD1. Germline V lookup: CDR1 SGHRS, CDR2 YFSETQ. V was clipped by 4 bases and J by 1 base; unmatched bases: 9. The CDR3 is 16 residues long. This CDR3 reads CASSGPGGRGNTEAFF. The CDR3, as DNA: TGCGCCAGCAGCGGGCCAGGGGGCAGGGGGAACACTGAAGCTTTCTTT.

The CDR3 loop reads CAITHPGTGEHGYTF. The CDR3 bases are TGTGCCATCACTCACCCCGGGACAGGGGAACATGGCTACACCTTC. The rearrangement joins TRBV10-3 to TRBJ1-2, with TRBD1 matching over 10 bases. The germline V gene encodes CDR1 ENHRY and CDR2 SYGVKD. The CDR3 is 15 amino acids. V lost 7 bases and J lost 6; bases outside the gene matches: 11.

V and J are TRBV29-1 and TRBJ2-3; 11 bases are a match to TRBD2. Germline trimming cut 5 bases from V and 4 bases from J; bases unmatched to any gene: 8. The CDR3 has 15 residues. The germline V gene encodes CDR1 SQVTM and CDR2 ANQGSEA. DNA for the CDR3: TGCAGCGTTAGGGTAGATAGCGGGGGGGCAGATACGCAGTATTTT. The encoded protein is CSVRVDSGGADTQYF.

The J gene is TRBJ2-3, the V gene TRBV29-1; a weak D match, TRBD2 (6 bases). In germline, CDR1 is SQVTM, CDR2 ANQGSEA. CDR3 size: 14 residues. The V and J ends lost 2 bases and 3 bases respectively, with 12 bases between them. The CDR3 nucleotides read TGCAGCGTTGAACGGGGGTGGGGTACAGATACGCAGTATTTT. Translated, it gives CSVERGWGTDTQYF.

This chain links TRBV9 with TRBJ2-1; TRBD1 agrees at 8 bases. The CDR3 covers 14 residues. J was trimmed by 14 bases and V by 0 bases; bases with no gene match: 10. CDR1 and CDR2 (germline): SGDLS, YYNGEE. This CDR3 is CASSVVSSGGGKFF. CDR3 in DNA: TGTGCCAGCAGCGTAGTTTCGTCAGGGGGCGGAAAGTTCTTC. Filled out from reference TRBV9 and TRBJ2-1, the complete variable domain reads DSGVTQTPKHLITATGQRVTLRCSPRSGDLSVYWYQQSLDQGLQFLIQYYNGEERAKGNILERFSAQQFPDLHSELNLSSLELGDSALYFCASSVVSSGGGKFFGPGTRLTVL.

The chain combines TRBV6-5 with TRBJ1-2; tentatively, D is TRBD1 (6 bases). Germline CDR1 is MNHEY and CDR2 is SVGAGI. The CDR3 is made up of 13 amino acids. Trimming cost V 8 bases and J 4 bases, with 14 bases left between them. The CDR3 is CASLRGPTYGYTF. CDR3 nucleotides: TGTGCCAGCCTCAGGGGTCCAACCTATGGCTACACCTTC.

The V and J genes are TRBV5-1 and TRBJ1-2; 9 bases line up with TRBD1. V gave up 4 bases and J gave up 4 bases; unmatched junction bases: 8. The germline gives CDR1 SGHRS, CDR2 YFSETQ. CDR3 length: 15 amino acids. CDR3 region: CASSPPGQGPYGYTF. In DNA, the CDR3 is TGCGCCAGCAGCCCTCCGGGACAGGGCCCCTATGGCTACACCTTC.